This TCR beta chain was profiled in a study of cytomegalovirus exposure and HLA in healthy donors. The study, taken as a whole, reports: Specific recognition of CMV antigens was confirmed in vitro for three chains (all CMV-associated). For TCR beta chains, V- and J-gene trimming was later linked to a missense DCLRE1C variant. It was reported that the classifier diagnosed cytomegalovirus status with high specificity and sensitivity in both the original and validation cohorts.

Of note for this clone: Its antigen is unknown.

Germline V CDR1 and CDR2: KGHSH, LQKENI. CDR3 length equals 17 residues. The V gene lost 6 bases and the J gene lost 0 bases, with 18 bases spanning the gap. Vbeta (60) and Jbeta (13) primers were used in the PCR. In the study's own analysis: Unique TCR beta chains numbered around 75 million in a later analysis, with roughly 10 million shared. Profiling relied on immunoSEQ multiplex PCR, and the TCRdb table lists in-frame clones only, not all of them. The V and J calls and clone size come from that table; D and trimming were worked out from the DNA. Recorded here are around 57,000 clones; the top ten clones represent more than 9.5%.

The chain employs TRBV18 and TRBJ1-3; D is unresolved. The material sequenced was PBMCs. The TCR sequence derives from a woman between 45 and 65 years old in good health and CMV-seropositive. The CDR3: CASSLTRTASSGNTIYF. DNA of the CDR3: TGTGCCAGCTCCCTTACTAGGACGGCGTCCTCTGGAAACACCATATATTTT.